This entry describes one T cell receptor (beta chain). This specimen comes from a study of T-cell reconstitution after alpha-beta-depleted transplantation in children. Molecular barcoding with unique molecular identifiers was used for the TCRbeta library. One entry per CDR3 protein results from TCRdb running MiXCR on the PCR reads. The sample consists of approximately 490,000 distinct CDR3 sequences, approximately 12% of them appearing once. Trimming cost V 4 bases and J 6 bases; bases outside gene matches: 9. Germline lookup yields CDR1 DFQATT and CDR2 SNEGSKA (reference sequence). The CDR3 extends over 14 amino acids.

The chain links TRBV20-1 to TRBJ2-7; the match to TRBD2 covers 10 bases. The receptor was isolated from a human donor who donated a stem cell graft to a child with combined immunodeficiency. Sequenced material: PBMCs from the stem cell graft donor, taken from the stem cell graft. The CDR3 DNA reads TGCAGTGCTACGAACTTAGCGGGAGGATCCGAGCAGTACTTC. Its protein is CSATNLAGGSEQYF.